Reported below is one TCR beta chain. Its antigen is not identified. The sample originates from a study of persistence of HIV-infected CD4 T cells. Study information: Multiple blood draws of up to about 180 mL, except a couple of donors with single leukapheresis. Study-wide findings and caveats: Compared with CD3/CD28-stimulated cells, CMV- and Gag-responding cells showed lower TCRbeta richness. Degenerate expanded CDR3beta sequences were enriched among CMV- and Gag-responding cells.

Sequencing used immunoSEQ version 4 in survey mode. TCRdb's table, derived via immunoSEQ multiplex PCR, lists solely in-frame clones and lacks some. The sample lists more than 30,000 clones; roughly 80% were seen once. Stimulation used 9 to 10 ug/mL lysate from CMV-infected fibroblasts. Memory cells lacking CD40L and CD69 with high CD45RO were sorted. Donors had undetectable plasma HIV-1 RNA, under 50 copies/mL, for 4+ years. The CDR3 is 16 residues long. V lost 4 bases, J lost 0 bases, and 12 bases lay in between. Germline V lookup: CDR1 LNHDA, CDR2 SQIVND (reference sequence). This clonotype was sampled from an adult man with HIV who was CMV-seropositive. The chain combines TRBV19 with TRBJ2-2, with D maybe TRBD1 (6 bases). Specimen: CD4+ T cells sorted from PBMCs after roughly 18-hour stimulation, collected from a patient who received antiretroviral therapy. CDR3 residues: CASSTGTRSNTGELFF. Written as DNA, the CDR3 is TGTGCCAGTAGTACCGGGACACGATCGAACACCGGGGAGCTGTTTTTT.